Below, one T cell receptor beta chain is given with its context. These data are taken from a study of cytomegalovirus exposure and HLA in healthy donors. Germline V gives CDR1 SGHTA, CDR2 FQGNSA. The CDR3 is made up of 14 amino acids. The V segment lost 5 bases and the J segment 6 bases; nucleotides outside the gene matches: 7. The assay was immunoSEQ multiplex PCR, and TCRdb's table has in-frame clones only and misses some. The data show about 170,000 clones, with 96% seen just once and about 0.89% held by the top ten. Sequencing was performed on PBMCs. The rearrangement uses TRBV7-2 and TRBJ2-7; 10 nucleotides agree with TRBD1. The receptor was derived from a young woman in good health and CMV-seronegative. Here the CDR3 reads CASSLSGTGVEQYF. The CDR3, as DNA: TGTGCCAGCAGCCTATCTGGGACAGGGGTCGAGCAGTACTTC.